These T cell receptor beta chains were read from a single sample in a study of blood T cell repertoires in COVID-19. The data were produced by immunoSEQ multiplex PCR, yet TCRdb's version contains in-frame clones alone and is incomplete. The data contain roughly 100,000 clones, roughly 87% of them singletons. Material for sequencing was peripheral blood. The receptors here all came from a man over 45 in a cohort sampled during active COVID-19. Both conserved end residues are part of each CDR3. The D gene is left open where the match is weak. Clone size appears in some rows only: once, few, many, or a class for an expanded clone.

cdr3_length clone_size d_call j_call v_call cdr3_nt cdr3_aa
16 NA NA TRBJ1-1 TRBV19 TGTGCCAGTAACCCGGGCTTTGGCAGGGTGAACACTGAAGCTTTCTTT CASNPGFGRVNTEAFF
15 once NA TRBJ1-1 TRBV19 TGTGCCAGTAGTATCAACAGGGCCCCAAACACTGAAGCTTTCTTT CASSINRAPNTEAFF
16 NA NA TRBJ1-5 TRBV29-1 TGCAGCGCCCAAATAGCGGGGGCGGTCGGCAATCAGCCCCAGCATTTT CSAQIAGAVGNQPQHF
16 NA TRBD2 TRBJ2-2 TRBV5-4 TGTGCCAGCAGCGCGGGACTAGCGGGGGACACCGGGGAGCTGTTTTTT CASSAGLAGDTGELFF
13 NA TRBD1 TRBJ1-2 TRBV27 TGTGCCAGCAGTCTCGACAGGGCGTATGGCTATACCTTC CASSLDRAYGYTF
13 NA TRBD1 TRBJ2-3 TRBV5-1 TGCGCCAGCAGCTCGCAGGGGGCGAATACGCAGTATTTT CASSSQGANTQYF
16 once TRBD1 TRBJ1-5 TRBV7-9 TGTGCCAGCAGCTTAGGCCAGGGGGCCTTAAATCAGCCCCAGCATTTT CASSLGQGALNQPQHF
13 NA NA TRBJ2-5 TRBV5-1 TGCGCCAGCAGCCAACAGGGATTGGAGACCCAGTACTTC CASSQQGLETQYF
19 NA TRBD2 TRBJ2-1 TRBV14 TGTGCCAGCAGCCAAGATAAACAAGCGGGGGGCCCCTCCTACAATGAGCAGTTCTTC CASSQDKQAGGPSYNEQFF
16 NA TRBD1 TRBJ2-2 TRBV11-2 TGTGCCAGCAGCTTAGCCCCGGACAGGGACGGCGGGGAGCTGTTTTTT CASSLAPDRDGGELFF
16 NA TRBD1 TRBJ1-1 TRBV11-3 TGTGCCAGCAGCATAGGACAGGGACGAGAAGACACTGAAGCTTTCTTT CASSIGQGREDTEAFF
16 NA TRBD2 TRBJ2-3 TRBV6-1 TGTGCCAGCAGTGTATCGAGCGGGGGTGGCACAGATACGCAGTATTTT CASSVSSGGGTDTQYF
13 once NA TRBJ2-4 TRBV29-1 TGCAGCGTATGGACACTAGCCAAAAACATTCAGTACTTC CSVWTLAKNIQYF
15 NA TRBD1 TRBJ1-1 TRBV3-1/TRBV3-2 TGTGCCAGCAGCCAGGACAGGGTTTGGGTCACTGAAGCTTTCTTT CASSQDRVWVTEAFF
15 NA NA TRBJ1-1 TRBV2 TGTGCCAGCAGTGAGGAAGGTACGGGGAAAATTGAAGCTTTCTTT CASSEEGTGKIEAFF
14 NA TRBD2 TRBJ2-3 TRBV29-1 TGCACCACACGGGGCCAGCGGGGGGTAGATACGCAGTATTTT CTTRGQRGVDTQYF
11 few NA TRBJ1-6 TRBV4-1 TGCGCCAGCAGCCAGTTCGGGGCCCTCCACTTT CASSQFGALHF
15 NA NA TRBJ2-5 TRBV1 TGCACCAGCAGCAGAGTAGCGGGGGTCCAAGAGACCCAGTACTTC CTSSRVAGVQETQYF
16 few TRBD1 TRBJ2-1 TRBV7-9 TGTGCCAGCAGGGACAGGGGCGGGGGCTCCTACAATGAGCAGTTCTTC CASRDRGGGSYNEQFF
18 NA NA TRBJ1-5 TRBV5-1 TGCGCCAGCAGCCCCGGGACGGACAGCGTCGGTAGCAATCAGCCCCAGCATTTT CASSPGTDSVGSNQPQHF
13 NA TRBD1 TRBJ1-5 TRBV2 TGTGCCAGCAGTGGGACAGGGTACCAGCCCCAGCATTTT CASSGTGYQPQHF
17 NA TRBD2 TRBJ2-3 TRBV5-6 TGTGCCAGCAGCTTATCCCAAGGGACTAGCTTCACAGATACGCAGTATTTT CASSLSQGTSFTDTQYF
15 once NA TRBJ2-7 TRBV6-5 TGTGCCAGCAGTTCCCCCCCGACAGGTTCCTACGAGCAGTACTTC CASSSPPTGSYEQYF
15 NA TRBD1 TRBJ1-2 TRBV29-1 TGCAGCGTTCATCGCCCGGGACAGGTGAACTATGGCTACACCTTC CSVHRPGQVNYGYTF
14 NA TRBD1 TRBJ2-7 TRBV11-2 TGTACCAGCAGCTTTCGGGACAGGGTCCACGAGCAGTACTTC CTSSFRDRVHEQYF
19 NA TRBD1 TRBJ2-6 TRBV5-1 TGCGCCAGCAGCTTGGTTAGAGGGCGAACAGGGGCTGGGGCCAACGTCCTGACTTTC CASSLVRGRTGAGANVLTF
14 NA NA TRBJ1-2 TRBV6-5 TGTGCCAGCAGGAACATCGAGGCAGGGGATGGCTACACCTTC CASRNIEAGDGYTF
13 NA NA TRBJ2-3 TRBV13 TGTGCCAGCAGCCCCCACCGGGTGAATACGCAGTATTTT CASSPHRVNTQYF
11 NA NA TRBJ2-7 TRBV11-2 TGTGCCAGCAGGGCTCAGGGGCTATGGTACTTC CASRAQGLWYF
14 NA TRBD1 TRBJ2-5 TRBV2 TGTGCCAGCAGTGATCCGGGACAGCAAGAGACCCAGTACTTC CASSDPGQQETQYF
16 NA NA TRBJ2-7 TRBV11-2 TGTGCCAGCAGCCTTCCCCCGGGGTGGCAGAACTACGAGCAGTACTTC CASSLPPGWQNYEQYF
15 once TRBD1 TRBJ1-6 TRBV5-1 TGCGCCAGCACCCTTCCCGGGACAGGGATCTCACCCCTCCACTTT CASTLPGTGISPLHF
15 NA NA TRBJ1-5 TRBV2 TGTGCCAGCAGCCCCAGTTCGGGTTGGTACCAGCCCCAGCATTTT CASSPSSGWYQPQHF
20 NA TRBD1 TRBJ2-3 TRBV11-3 TGTGCCAGCAGCTTAGCAATGACAGGGGGGAGGACCTCCCGCACAGATACGCAGTATTTT CASSLAMTGGRTSRTDTQYF
13 NA TRBD2 TRBJ2-4 TRBV6-4 TGTGCCAGCAGCGTTAACGGGGGGAACATTCAGTACTTC CASSVNGGNIQYF
16 NA TRBD1 TRBJ2-7 TRBV19 TGTGCCAGTCGGAAAGCCGTGACAGGGTTGGGCTACGAGCAGTACTTC CASRKAVTGLGYEQYF
14 NA TRBD1 TRBJ1-2 TRBV6-1 TGTGCCAGCAGTGAGGGACAGGGGTTTGATGGCTACACCTTC CASSEGQGFDGYTF
15 NA NA TRBJ2-4 TRBV12-5 TGTGCTAGTGGTTTGGTATTGGGGCCAGGGGATATTCAGTACTTC CASGLVLGPGDIQYF
14 NA NA TRBJ1-1 TRBV6-5 TGTGCCAGCAGTTACTCGGGGAGGAACACTGAAGCTTTCTTT CASSYSGRNTEAFF
16 few TRBD1 TRBJ1-3 TRBV7-9 TGTGCCAGCAGCTTCACGGACAGGGTGTCTGGAAACACCATATATTTT CASSFTDRVSGNTIYF
13 NA NA TRBJ2-1 TRBV7-3 TGTGCCAGCAGCCAAACGACTAGTCTGGAGCAGTTCTTC CASSQTTSLEQFF
14 NA TRBD1 TRBJ2-7 TRBV6-5 TGTGCCAGCACCCTAGGGGGCTGGGCGGACGAGCAGTACTTC CASTLGGWADEQYF
20 NA TRBD1 TRBJ1-6 TRBV19 TGTGCCAGTAGTACGTCCCCAAACTGGACAGGGTGGAGAGGCAATTCACCCCTCCACTTT CASSTSPNWTGWRGNSPLHF
15 once NA TRBJ2-3 TRBV3-1/TRBV3-2 TGTGCCAGCAGCGACTCCGGCAGCAGCACAGATACGCAGTATTTT CASSDSGSSTDTQYF
15 few TRBD2 TRBJ2-1 TRBV9 TGTGCCAGCAGCACAAGCGGGGCGAGCTTGGATGAGCAGTTCTTC CASSTSGASLDEQFF
14 few NA TRBJ2-1 TRBV11-3 TGTGCCAGCAGCTTCAGGCCTGCCTACAATGAGCAGTTCTTC CASSFRPAYNEQFF
15 NA TRBD1 TRBJ2-1 TRBV6-2/TRBV6-3 TGTGCCAGCAGCCTAGACAGGGTCCCCGTCAATGAGCAGTTCTTC CASSLDRVPVNEQFF
15 NA NA TRBJ2-6 TRBV28 TGTGCCAGCAGGCCAACAGGGTACGGGGCCAACGTCCTGACTTTC CASRPTGYGANVLTF
15 NA NA TRBJ1-5 TRBV27 TGTGCCACTTCCCAGACAGGCACAAGCAATCAGCCCCAGCATTTT CATSQTGTSNQPQHF
14 NA NA TRBJ1-5 TRBV6-6 TGTGCCAGCAGTTACTCGGAAGGCAGGCAGCCCCAGCATTTT CASSYSEGRQPQHF